This is a list of T cell receptor beta chains from one sample in a study of technical replicates of blood from a handful of donors. Data came from immunoSEQ multiplex PCR; TCRdb stores just in-frame clones and leaves some out. This sample has more than 65,000 clones, with roughly 95% found just once. The sequencing input was T cells isolated from PBMCs. Every receptor here comes from a human donor in good health. Each CDR3 is given with its conserved first and last residue. D genes are given only for firm matches. Not every row has a clone size; where given, it reads once, few, many or a size class.

TRBV25-1	-	TRBJ2-3	-	TGTGCCAGCAGTGAACGGGGGACTCTCACAGATACGCAGTATTTT	CASSERGTLTDTQYF
TRBV25-1	TRBD1	TRBJ2-3	-	TGTGCCAGCACTGAGACAGGGGGCACAGATACGCAGTATTTT	CASTETGGTDTQYF
TRBV7-8	-	TRBJ2-7	-	TGTGCCAGCAGCTTCTACACGGTGCAGGCGTCCTACGAGCAGTACTTC	CASSFYTVQASYEQYF
TRBV30	-	TRBJ2-3	once	TGTGCCTGGAGTGTACTTAAAGATACGCAGTATTTT	CAWSVLKDTQYF
TRBV4-1	-	TRBJ2-1	-	TGCGCCAGCAGCCAAGCAGGGGACACCGACTCCTACAATGAGCAGTTCTTC	CASSQAGDTDSYNEQFF
TRBV9	-	TRBJ1-3	-	TGTGCCAGCAGCCTAAAGACCGGGACACCTCCTGGAAACACCATATATTTT	CASSLKTGTPPGNTIYF
TRBV4-3	-	TRBJ1-2	-	TGCGCCAGCAGCCAAGCGTACAGGGTGGCTAACTATGGCTACACCTTC	CASSQAYRVANYGYTF
TRBV27	-	TRBJ1-4	once	TGTGCCGGCAAGGGGGCAACTAATGAAAAACTGTTTTTT	CAGKGATNEKLFF
TRBV7-2	-	TRBJ2-4	-	TGTGCCAGCAGCTTAGTCGCGGGACCAGCCAAAAACATTCAGTACTTC	CASSLVAGPAKNIQYF
TRBV30	-	TRBJ2-7	-	TGTGCCAGACAGACCGCGAACTCCTACGAGCAGTACTTC	CARQTANSYEQYF
TRBV28	-	TRBJ2-2	-	TGTGCCAGCAGGACTATCGGGGATCGGGGGGAGCTGTTTTTT	CASRTIGDRGELFF
TRBV7-7	-	TRBJ2-7	-	TGTGCTAGCAGCCGGAATGGGAGACACCAGCGGACCTACGAGCAGTACTTC	CASSRNGRHQRTYEQYF
TRBV29-1	-	TRBJ1-5	-	TGCAGCGTACAGGACGGGGGGAATCAGCCCCAGCATTTT	CSVQDGGNQPQHF
TRBV7-9	-	TRBJ1-2	-	TGTGCCAGCAGCCCTCAACACTACACCTTC	CASSPQHYTF
TRBV28	-	TRBJ2-7	-	TGTGCCAGCAGTACAGGCTCCTACGAGCAGTACTTC	CASSTGSYEQYF
TRBV2	TRBD2	TRBJ2-5	-	TGTGCCAGCGCCCCGACTAGCGGGAGGGCTGGAACCCAGTACTTC	CASAPTSGRAGTQYF
TRBV2	-	TRBJ2-5	-	TGTGCCAGCACCAAAGGGGCAGGGGAAGAGACCCAGTACTTC	CASTKGAGEETQYF
TRBV11-3	-	TRBJ1-1	-	TGTGCCAGCAGCTTTTCACAGGGTCACACTGAAGCTTTCTTT	CASSFSQGHTEAFF
TRBV9	TRBD2	TRBJ2-3	-	TGTGCCAGCAGCGGGGGACTAGAAACAGATACGCAGTATTTT	CASSGGLETDTQYF
TRBV7-9	TRBD2	TRBJ2-1	-	TGTGCCAGCAGCTCCCCATCGCGGGAGCCACTCGATGAGCAGTTCTTC	CASSSPSREPLDEQFF
TRBV4-2	TRBD1	TRBJ2-2	once	TGTGCCAGCAGCCGGCTCGGACAGGGGTACACCGGGGAGCTGTTTTTT	CASSRLGQGYTGELFF
TRBV7-2	-	TRBJ2-7	-	TGTGCCAGCAGCTTAGATAGGGGGAACTACGAGCAGTACTTC	CASSLDRGNYEQYF
TRBV7-2	TRBD1	TRBJ2-5	-	TGTGCCAGCAGCTGGACAGGGGGCGCTGGAGAGACCCAGTACTTC	CASSWTGGAGETQYF
TRBV7-8	-	TRBJ1-1	-	TGTGCCAGCAGCCCTCGAGGGGGAACTGAAGCTTTCTTT	CASSPRGGTEAFF
TRBV7-2	TRBD2	TRBJ2-7	-	TGTGCCAGCAGCAGTACCGGGACTAGCATAGGCGAGCAGTACTTC	CASSSTGTSIGEQYF
TRBV9	-	TRBJ2-1	-	TGTGCCAGCAGCGTTGGGGTCGGCGTGGGGAGCTCCTACAATGAGCAGTTCTTC	CASSVGVGVGSSYNEQFF
TRBV19	-	TRBJ2-7	-	TGTGCCACCCGGTTAGCGAGTCACTACGAGCAGTACTTC	CATRLASHYEQYF
TRBV6-5	-	TRBJ1-1	-	TGTGCCAGCACCTTATCCGGGGGCACTGAAGCTTTCTTT	CASTLSGGTEAFF